This T cell receptor (beta chain) was recovered during a study of T cells in Graves' hyperthyroidism and ophthalmopathy. Germline V gene lookup returns CDR1 SGDLS and CDR2 YYNGEE. This CDR3 is 14 amino acids long. Trimming shortened V by 4 bases and J by 4 bases, and 15 bases separated the two germline ends. Broader study findings: Model-based prediction identified ophthalmopathy a median 6.5 months prior to its onset. The majority of expanded thyroid clonotypes above 0.001 also appeared in blood. By a 13 V-J model, ophthalmopathy was set apart from stable hyperthyroidism.

Criteria for exclusion of patients were uncontrolled infection, other autoimmune disease, pregnancy or lactation. RNA transcripts yielded amplified TCR beta CDR3 regions. A set of HTBI primers served as the primers for a first-round RT-PCR of the TCR CDR3. TCRdb recomputed calls from the multiplex PCR reads with MiXCR, one row per CDR3 protein. The sample lists roughly 500,000 distinct CDR3 sequences, about 45% occurring once. On this clonotype: Its antigen is as yet unknown.

The genes are TRBV9 and TRBJ2-7; a weak D match, TRBD1 (6 bases). Sequenced sample: peripheral blood or thyroid tissue (not recorded which). The receptor's source is an adult woman with Graves' disease, either hyperthyroidism or ophthalmopathy (not recorded which). Written as DNA, the CDR3 is TGTGCCAGCAGCTTCGACAGGCCAGGGTACGAGCAGTACTTC. Amino acid sequence: CASSFDRPGYEQYF.